The TCR beta chain described here comes from a study of T cells expressing NK-cell markers. Study-wide background: Obtained from sorted CD3+CD56+NKG2C+, CD3+CD56+NKG2C- and CD3+CD56-NKG2C+ T cells were the TCR beta repertoires. Broader study findings: Six donors had dominant NKG2C+ clonotypes that comprised about 1.0-7.0% of their CD8+ T cells. The CD3+CD56-NKG2C+ fraction was also led by these clonotypes in a handful of donors.

As to this clonotype: Its antigen is currently unknown.

This CDR3 is built from 17 residues. Germline V lookup: CDR1 LGHNA, CDR2 YSLEER. TCR beta cDNA was made by 5'RACE template switching with UMIs. TCRdb derives one entry per CDR3 protein from the 5' RACE reads, leaving out DNA. The listing contains 550,000 to 600,000 distinct CDR3 sequences. The receptor comes from a man between 18 and 29 years old in good health. This chain connects TRBV4-3 to TRBJ2-3. Sample: blood T cells: a sorted CD56 or NKG2C T cell subset, CD4+ or CD8+ T cells, or bulk PBMC T cells (not recorded which). The CDR3 is CASSQDPLGPSTDTQYF.